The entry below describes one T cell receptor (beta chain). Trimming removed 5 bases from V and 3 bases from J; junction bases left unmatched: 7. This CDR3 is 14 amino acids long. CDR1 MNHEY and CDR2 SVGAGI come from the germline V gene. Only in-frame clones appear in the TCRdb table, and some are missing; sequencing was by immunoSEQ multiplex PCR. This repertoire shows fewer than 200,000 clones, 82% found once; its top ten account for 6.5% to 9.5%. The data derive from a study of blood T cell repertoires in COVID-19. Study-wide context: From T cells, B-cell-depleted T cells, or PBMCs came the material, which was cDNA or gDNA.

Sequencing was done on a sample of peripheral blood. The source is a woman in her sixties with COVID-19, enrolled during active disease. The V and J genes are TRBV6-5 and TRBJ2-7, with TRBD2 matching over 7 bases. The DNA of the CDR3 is TGTGCCAGCAGTCCGAGCGGGACCATCTACGAGCAGTACTTC. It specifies CASSPSGTIYEQYF.